One sample yielded the 26 T cell receptor beta chains listed below, sequenced in a study of T-cell memory formation after mild COVID-19. Each CDR3 protein gets one entry after TCRdb re-called the 5' RACE reads with MiXCR. The table shows some 120,000 distinct CDR3 sequences, with 5% to 6.5% occurring only once. Specimen: PBMCs or a T cell subset sorted from them (not recorded which). The origin of the receptors is an adult woman who had mild COVID-19 (a few samples of this study predate the infection). Cell type and time point are not known.

This clonotype showed up many times. This chain links TRBV4-3 with TRBJ2-6, with 7 positions matching TRBD1. With V trimmed by 2 bases and J by 1 base, 2 bases remained unmatched. This CDR3 comprises 16 residues. The germline V gene has CDR1 LGHNA and CDR2 YSLEER. The CDR3 sequence: CASSQQTGSGANVLTF. DNA of the CDR3: TGCGCCAGCAGCCAACAGACAGGGTCTGGGGCCAACGTCCTGACTTTC.

The genes are TRBV10-3 and TRBJ2-7; 8 bases line up with TRBD2. CDR3 length equals 17 residues. Germline V gene data show CDR1 as ENHRY and CDR2 as SYGVKD. After removal of 0 bases from V and 5 bases from J, the junction contained 12 bases not matched to a gene. The CDR3 sequence is CAISESRLTAGAHEQYF. The CDR3 DNA is TGTGCCATCAGTGAGTCGAGATTAACAGCGGGAGCCCACGAGCAGTACTTC.

This clonotype was counted between two and nine times. The chain is built from TRBV3-1 and TRBJ1-1; D remains unclear. The CDR3 consists of 13 residues. Germline V gene sequence: CDR1 LGHDT, CDR2 YNNKEL (reference sequence). Trimming cost V 7 bases and J 3 bases, with 12 bases left between them. Here the CDR3 reads CASTLGADTEAFF. The DNA of the CDR3 is TGTGCCAGCACTTTGGGAGCGGACACTGAAGCTTTCTTT. The entire variable domain, with the rest obtained from reference TRBV3-1 and TRBJ1-1, is as follows: DTAVSQTPKYLVTQMGNDKSIKCEQNLGHDTMYWYKQDSKKFLKIMFSYNNKELIINETVPNRFSPKSPDKAHLNLHINSLELGDSAVYFCASTLGADTEAFFGQGTRLTVV.

This rearrangement joins TRBV29-1 to TRBJ2-3; 8 bases align to TRBD2. Looked up from germline, CDR1 is SQVTM and CDR2 is ANQGSEA. V lost 4 bases and J lost 1; bases outside the gene matches: 7. The CDR3 runs 15 residues. CDR3 protein: CSVVPSGPGTDTQYF. DNA for the CDR3: TGCAGCGTTGTTCCTAGCGGGCCGGGCACAGATACGCAGTATTTT.

This chain uses TRBV12-3 or TRBV12-4 with TRBJ2-1; no clear D. V was clipped by 6 bases and J by 11 bases, with 11 bases between them. The CDR3 contains 11 residues. As DNA, the CDR3 is TGTGCCAGCAGGACACTCGGACAGCAGTTCTTC. Translated, it gives CASRTLGQQFF.

This clonotype was seen only a few times. CDR3: CASSLGGAIGNQPQHF. The CDR3 DNA sequence: TGTGCCAGCAGTTTAGGAGGGGCCATTGGCAATCAGCCCCAGCATTTT. The chain links TRBV27 to TRBJ1-5, with a possible D match to TRBD1 (5 bases). Germline CDR1 MNHEY, CDR2 SMNVEV (reference sequence). The V end was cut by 2 bases, the J end by 2 bases, with 13 bases between. The CDR3 is made up of 16 amino acids.

This clonotype has more than one count but fewer than ten. V usage is TRBV24-1 and J usage is TRBJ2-2; 12 positions match TRBD1. The trim removed 7 bases at V and 7 bases at J, leaving 9 bases unmatched. This CDR3 is 16 amino acids long. Germline V lookup: CDR1 KGHDR, CDR2 SFDVKD. The CDR3 here is CATREAGQGASGELFF. CDR3 coding DNA: TGTGCCACCAGGGAAGCGGGACAGGGGGCGAGCGGGGAGCTGTTTTTT.

This clonotype came up a few times. The genes are TRBV12-3 or TRBV12-4 and TRBJ1-6, with D possibly being TRBD1 (5 bases). Trimming shortened V by 9 bases and J by 10 bases, and 16 bases separated the two germline ends. The CDR3 is 13 amino acids. The CDR3 here is CASSKGADSPLHF. The CDR3 nucleotides are TGTGCCAGTTCCAAAGGGGCGGACTCACCCCTCCACTTT.

The chain recombines TRBV5-4 with TRBJ1-5, with D hard to call. CDR1 and CDR2 (germline): SGHNT, YYREEE (reference sequence). The CDR3 consists of 15 residues. Trimming took off 4 bases at V and 5 bases at J, with 16 bases between the two ends. CDR3 sequence: CASSPGAGWDQPQHF. The DNA of the CDR3 is TGTGCCAGCAGCCCCGGAGCTGGGTGGGATCAGCCCCAGCATTTT. The full variable domain, its missing parts supplied by reference TRBV5-4 and TRBJ1-5, is ETGVTQSPTHLIKTRGQQVTLRCSSQSGHNTVSWYQQALGQGPQFIFQYYREEENGRGNFPPRFSGLQFPNYSSELNVNALELDDSALYLCASSPGAGWDQPQHFGDGTRLSIL.

The sample holds many counts of this clonotype. As DNA, the CDR3 is TGTGCCAGCAGCCCCTTAGGCACAGATACGCAGTATTTT. This encodes CASSPLGTDTQYF. The genes are TRBV3-1 and TRBJ2-3; D call uncertain. This CDR3 is 13 amino acids long. Trimming removed 4 bases from V and 1 base from J, with 6 bases in between. Germline V lookup: CDR1 LGHDT, CDR2 YNNKEL (reference sequence).

The V call is TRBV5-1, the J call TRBJ2-7; tentative D call: TRBD1 (6 bases). Germline CDR1 reads SGHRS; CDR2 reads YFSETQ. This CDR3 region has 15 residues. V was trimmed by 2 bases and J by 3 bases, leaving 15 bases between them. CDR3 protein: CASSLEEGHFYEQYF. As DNA, the CDR3 is TGCGCCAGCAGCTTAGAAGAGGGACACTTCTACGAGCAGTACTTC.

The rearrangement links TRBV7-2 to TRBJ2-7; 8 bases are a match to TRBD1. The V segment lost 5 bases and the J segment 6 bases; nucleotides outside the gene matches: 9. This CDR3 is built from 14 residues. The V gene's germline CDR1 is SGHTA and CDR2 FQGNSA. In nucleotides, the CDR3 is TGTGCCAGCAGCATAACAGGGGGAACAGGCGAGCAGTACTTC. It translates to CASSITGGTGEQYF.

There are a few counts of this clonotype. The chain joins TRBV18 to TRBJ2-6, with D possibly matching TRBD1 (5 bases). CDR3 length: 19 residues. From germline, CDR1 is KGHSH and CDR2 LQKENI. Trimming cost V 2 bases and J 0 bases, with 17 bases left between them. The CDR3 DNA sequence: TGTGCCAGCTCACCAATCTCACAGGTCTTCCACTCTGGGGCCAACGTCCTGACTTTC. Translation: CASSPISQVFHSGANVLTF.

This clonotype was recorded a few times. The chain joins TRBV24-1 to TRBJ1-2; 7 bases match TRBD1. Germline V gene lookup returns CDR1 KGHDR and CDR2 SFDVKD. Trimming took 4 bases from V and 4 from J; bases not matched to a gene: 8. The CDR3 runs 15 residues. The CDR3 is CATSDPDRNSYGYTF. CDR3 sequence (DNA): TGTGCCACCAGTGACCCGGACAGGAACAGCTATGGCTACACCTTC.

This clonotype was seen ten or more times. The V gene is TRBV15, the J gene TRBJ2-2, with D possibly TRBD1 on 6 matching bases. The CDR3 sequence is 16 residues long. Germline lookup yields CDR1 LNHNV and CDR2 YYDKDF (reference sequence). V lost 0 bases and J 5 bases, leaving 13 bases between the germline ends. As DNA, the CDR3 is TGTGCCACCAGCAGAGATGGAACAGGGACAACCGGGGAGCTGTTTTTT. Its protein product is CATSRDGTGTTGELFF.

This clonotype was observed many times. The chain uses TRBV18 and TRBJ2-1; no firm D call. Looked up from germline, CDR1 is KGHSH and CDR2 is LQKENI. The CDR3 contains 12 residues. The V and J ends lost 5 bases and 9 bases respectively, with 11 bases between them. The CDR3 sequence: CASSSTSPEQFF. In DNA, the CDR3 is TGTGCCAGCTCATCCACCTCTCCTGAGCAGTTCTTC.

The CDR3 DNA is TGTGCCAGCAGCTTAGTTGGGACTAGCGGGAGGGCCTCCTACAATGAGCAGTTCTTC. Protein sequence: CASSLVGTSGRASYNEQFF. This chain joins TRBV7-2 and TRBJ2-1, with 16 bases that match TRBD2. The germline CDR1 and CDR2 sequences are SGHTA and FQGNSA. V lost 1 base to trimming and J lost 0 bases; unmatched junction nucleotides: 3. The CDR3 is 19 residues long.

This clonotype occurred many times. The rearrangement joins TRBV5-1 to TRBJ2-7; 7 bases agree with TRBD2. Per the germline V gene, CDR1 is SGHRS and CDR2 is YFSETQ. The CDR3 spans 16 residues. With 1 base clipped from V and 5 bases from J, the junction kept 12 bases outside the gene matches. The CDR3 region has the DNA TGCGCCAGCAGCTTGAGGGACGGGAGGACGAGCGACGAGCAGTACTTC. Amino acids: CASSLRDGRTSDEQYF.

This clonotype was counted ten times or more. V gene TRBV29-1 combines with J gene TRBJ2-3; D gene unclear. The CDR3 spans 13 residues. Trimming shortened V by 4 bases and J by 0 bases, and 8 bases separated the two germline ends. Per the germline V gene, CDR1 is SQVTM and CDR2 is ANQGSEA. CDR3 nucleotide sequence: TGCAGCGTTGTCGACTTTAGCACAGATACGCAGTATTTT. As protein: CSVVDFSTDTQYF.

The chain links TRBV18 to TRBJ1-5; D not resolved. The CDR3 covers 13 residues. Germline V gives CDR1 KGHSH, CDR2 LQKENI. V was cut by 6 bases and J by 0 bases, with 6 bases left in between. In nucleotides, the CDR3 is TGTGCCAGCTCCCATAGTAGCAATCAGCCCCAGCATTTT. Translation gives CASSHSSNQPQHF.

This clonotype was counted at least ten times. The CDR3 DNA sequence: TGCGCCAGTACGGGGGAGTCCGGCACCGGGGAGCTGTTTTTT. Amino acids: CASTGESGTGELFF. This rearrangement joins TRBV5-1 to TRBJ2-2; possibly TRBD2 for D (6 bases). The CDR3 consists of 14 residues. CDR1 and CDR2 from the germline V gene are SGHRS and YFSETQ. The ends were cut back, 8 bases at V and 4 bases at J, with 15 bases in the middle.

The chain carries TRBV12-3 or TRBV12-4 and TRBJ2-3; D gene unclear. With 2 bases removed from V and 7 bases from J, the gap between germline ends came to 19 bases. This CDR3 contains 16 residues. CDR3: CASSLSRARRMNTQYF. The CDR3 nucleotides read TGTGCCAGCAGTTTATCCCGTGCTAGGCGGATGAATACGCAGTATTTT.

This clonotype showed up many times. V gene TRBV7-8 combines with J gene TRBJ2-2, with 7 positions matching TRBD1. This CDR3 spans 15 amino acids. With V trimmed by 2 bases and J by 2 bases, 2 bases remained unmatched. The germline gives CDR1 SGHVS, CDR2 FQNEAQ. The CDR3 protein is CASSLNRGNTGELFF. CDR3 bases: TGTGCCAGCAGCTTAAACAGGGGTAACACCGGGGAGCTGTTTTTT. The entire variable domain, with the rest obtained from reference TRBV7-8 and TRBJ2-2, is as follows: GAGVSQSPRYKVAKRGQDVALRCDPISGHVSLFWYQQALGQGPEFLTYFQNEAQLDKSGLPSDRFFAERPEGSVSTLKIQRTQQEDSAVYLCASSLNRGNTGELFFGEGSRLTVL.

In its sample, this clonotype was seen many times. This chain joins TRBV6-5 and TRBJ1-6; D gene ambiguous. The CDR3 covers 16 residues. Trimming took off 2 bases at V and 3 bases at J, with 11 bases between the two ends. Germline V CDR1 and CDR2: MNHEY, SVGAGI. The CDR3 DNA reads as TGTGCCAGCAGTTACGTGACGCGGTTCTATAATTCACCCCTCCACTTT. Its translation is CASSYVTRFYNSPLHF.

This chain connects TRBV5-5 to TRBJ2-7; 10 bases align to TRBD1. With 0 bases clipped from V and 3 bases from J, the junction kept 3 bases outside the gene matches. The germline gives CDR1 SGHKS, CDR2 YYEKEE (reference sequence). CDR3 size: 15 residues. This CDR3 is CASSLVGTGVYEQYF. The DNA of the CDR3 is TGTGCCAGCAGCTTGGTTGGGACAGGGGTCTACGAGCAGTACTTC.

This clonotype was detected a few times. V gene TRBV3-1 combines with J gene TRBJ2-3; perhaps D is TRBD1 or TRBD2 (5 bases each). The germline V and J ends were trimmed by 4 bases and 5 bases, with 22 bases remaining between them. The germline V gene encodes CDR1 LGHDT and CDR2 YNNKEL (reference sequence). This CDR3 is 17 amino acids long. The CDR3 coding sequence is TGTGCCAGCAGCCTATACTTATCCGGGACCCGTGGAGATACGCAGTATTTT. It specifies CASSLYLSGTRGDTQYF.